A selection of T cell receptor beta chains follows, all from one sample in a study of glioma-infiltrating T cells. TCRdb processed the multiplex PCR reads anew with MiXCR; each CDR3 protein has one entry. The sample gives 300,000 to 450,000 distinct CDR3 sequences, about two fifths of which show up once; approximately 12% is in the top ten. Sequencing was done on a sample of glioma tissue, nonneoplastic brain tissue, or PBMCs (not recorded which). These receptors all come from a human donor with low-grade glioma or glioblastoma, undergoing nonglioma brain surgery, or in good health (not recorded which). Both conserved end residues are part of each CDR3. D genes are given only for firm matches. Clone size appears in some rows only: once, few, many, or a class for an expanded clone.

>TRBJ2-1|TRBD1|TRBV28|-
TGTGCCAGCAGGTCCGGGACAGGGCACCTTGTCCCCAACAATGAGCAGTTCTTC
CASRSGTGHLVPNNEQFF
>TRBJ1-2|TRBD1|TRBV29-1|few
TGCAGCGCCGGGACAGGGGATGGCTACACCTTC
CSAGTGDGYTF
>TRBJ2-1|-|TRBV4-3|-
TGCGCCAGCAGCCGAGAGGATTACAATAAGCAGTTCTTC
CASSREDYNKQFF
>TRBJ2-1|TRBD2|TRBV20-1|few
TGCAGTGCTAGTCTAGCGGGAGCCCCCAATGAGCAGTTCTTC
CSASLAGAPNEQFF
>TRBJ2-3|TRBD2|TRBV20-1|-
TGCAGTGCTATGGCTAGCGGTTACAACACAGATACGCAGTATTTT
CSAMASGYNTDTQYF
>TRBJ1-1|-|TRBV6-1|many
TGTGCCACCAAGGTTGGGGGGGACGGCACTGAAGCTTTCTTT
CATKVGGDGTEAFF
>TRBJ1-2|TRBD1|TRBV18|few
TGTGCCAGCTCACCTAGGACAGGGTCTTCGTTTGGCTACACCTTC
CASSPRTGSSFGYTF
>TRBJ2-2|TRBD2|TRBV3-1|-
TGTGCCAGCAGCCTCAGACTAGCCACCAGGGAGCTGTCTTTT
CASSLRLATRELSF
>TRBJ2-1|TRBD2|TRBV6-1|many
TGTGCCAGCAGTCCTCTAGCGGGAGGGGACTCCTACAATGAGCAGTTCTTC
CASSPLAGGDSYNEQFF
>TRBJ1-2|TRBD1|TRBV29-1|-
TGCAGCGCTAACACAGGGGTTCGGTATGGCTACACCTTC
CSANTGVRYGYTF
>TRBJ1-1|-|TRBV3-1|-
TGTGCCAGCAGCCAAGAAGAAGGAGGACGGGGAATGGGCACTGAAGCTTTCTTT
CASSQEEGGRGMGTEAFF
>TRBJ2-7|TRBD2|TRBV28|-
TGTGCCAGCAGTATGGAACCTAGCGGGACACCCTACGAGCAGTACTTC
CASSMEPSGTPYEQYF
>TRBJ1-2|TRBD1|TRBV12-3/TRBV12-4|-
TGTGCCAGCAGCCGAGGACAGGGGGCGCGAGGCTACACCTTC
CASSRGQGARGYTF
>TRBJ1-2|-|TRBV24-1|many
TGTGCCACCAGTGATCCAGGGGCCGGCTACACCTTC
CATSDPGAGYTF
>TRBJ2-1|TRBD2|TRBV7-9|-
TGTGCCAGCACCAAACCGGGAGCGGGAGGCACCTACGATGAGCAGTTCTTC
CASTKPGAGGTYDEQFF
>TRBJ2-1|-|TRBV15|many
TGTGCCACCAGCAGAGATAACAGGGATGAGCAGTTCTTC
CATSRDNRDEQFF
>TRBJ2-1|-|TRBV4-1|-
TGCGCCAGCAGCCAAATTCCCTCAGGACTACCGGTTGCAAGCTCCTACAATGAGCAGTTCTTC
CASSQIPSGLPVASSYNEQFF
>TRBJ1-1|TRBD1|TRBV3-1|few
TGTGCCAGCAGCCCCTCAGGGGGTTTGAACACTGAAGCTTTCTTT
CASSPSGGLNTEAFF
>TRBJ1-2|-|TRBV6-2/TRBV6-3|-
TGTGCCAGCAGCAAAGAGACCGGGCCCCAGAATCCGAGTAACTATGGCTACACCTTC
CASSKETGPQNPSNYGYTF
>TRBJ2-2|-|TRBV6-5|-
TGTGCCAGCAGTTACGACCCGGACACCGGGGAGCTGTTTTTT
CASSYDPDTGELFF
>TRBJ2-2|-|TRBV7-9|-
TGTGCCAGCAGCCACGCAGGGGGGGAGCTGTTTTTT
CASSHAGGELFF
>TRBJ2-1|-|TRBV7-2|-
TGTGCCAGCCACTCCCGGCTAGCGATATACAATGAGCAGTTCTTC
CASHSRLAIYNEQFF
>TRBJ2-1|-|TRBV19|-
TGTGCCAGTAGGACGCATATCTCCTACAATGAGCAGTTCTTC
CASRTHISYNEQFF
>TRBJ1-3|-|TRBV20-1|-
TGCAGTGCTAGAGATATCGGAGGGGTCTCTGGAAACGCCATATATTTT
CSARDIGGVSGNAIYF
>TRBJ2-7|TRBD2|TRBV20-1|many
TGCAGTGCTCCCGGACTAGTCGAGCAGTACTTC
CSAPGLVEQYF
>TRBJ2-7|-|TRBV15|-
TGTGCCACCAGCAGCTTTGGGGTGGCCTACGAGCAGTACTTC
CATSSFGVAYEQYF
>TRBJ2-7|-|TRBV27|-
TGTGCCAGCAGTTTAATTTCTTTTGGCGGAACCTACGAGCAGTACTTC
CASSLISFGGTYEQYF
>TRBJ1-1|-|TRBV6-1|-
TGTGCCAGCAGTCCCACCTGTGAGGCTTTCTTT
CASSPTCEAFF
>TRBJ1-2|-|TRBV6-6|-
TGTGCCAGCAGCCCCGGACTCTTCGGGGGGGCATATGGCTACACCTTC
CASSPGLFGGAYGYTF
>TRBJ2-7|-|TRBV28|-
TGTGCCAGCAGTTTCCCTCTAGCGACTTACTACGAGCAGTACTTC
CASSFPLATYYEQYF
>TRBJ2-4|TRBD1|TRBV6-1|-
TGTGCCAGCAGTGAAGCGCACAGGGGGCACGCCAAAAACATTCAGTACTTC
CASSEAHRGHAKNIQYF
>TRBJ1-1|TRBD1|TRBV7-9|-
TGTGCCAGCAGCCTGGCGGGGACAGGAAGGATGAACACTGAAGCTTTCTTT
CASSLAGTGRMNTEAFF
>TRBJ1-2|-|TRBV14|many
TGTGCCAGCAGCCTCCGACAGGCGCTCTATGGCTACACCTTC
CASSLRQALYGYTF
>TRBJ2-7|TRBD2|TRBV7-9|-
TGTGCCAGCACCGTAGCGGGAGGGCCGTCCTACGAGCAGTACTTC
CASTVAGGPSYEQYF
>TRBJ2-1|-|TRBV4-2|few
TGTGCCAGCAGCCATGTGGAGGGGTACAATGAGCAGTTCTTC
CASSHVEGYNEQFF
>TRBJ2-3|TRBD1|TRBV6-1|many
TGTGCCAGCGCCGGGACAGGGATGGATAGTACGCAGTATTTT
CASAGTGMDSTQYF
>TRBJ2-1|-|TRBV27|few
TGTGCCAGCAGTTGGGCCGGTGTCTCCCTCGCTGCAGATGAGCAGTTCTTC
CASSWAGVSLAADEQFF
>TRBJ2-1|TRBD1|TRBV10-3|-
TGTGCCACCGGCCGGGACAGGAACTACAATGAGCAGTTCTTC
CATGRDRNYNEQFF
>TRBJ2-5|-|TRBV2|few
TGTGCCAGCACGGGTTTACAAGAGACCCAGTACTTC
CASTGLQETQYF
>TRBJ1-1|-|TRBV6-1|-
TGTGCCAGCAGTGCTCTTGGGAACACTGAAGCTTTCTTT
CASSALGNTEAFF
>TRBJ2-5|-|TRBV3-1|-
TGTGCCAGCAGCCATGCACGTGTGGAAGAGACCCAGTACTTC
CASSHARVEETQYF
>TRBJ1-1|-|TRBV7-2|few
TGTGCCAGCAGCCCGTTCCGGGAAAGAACTGAAGCTTTCTTT
CASSPFRERTEAFF
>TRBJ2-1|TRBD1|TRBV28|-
TGTGCCAGCAGAGGACAGGGCCCCTACAATGAGCAGTTCTTC
CASRGQGPYNEQFF
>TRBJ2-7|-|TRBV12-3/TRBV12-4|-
TGTGCCAGCAGTTTTTGGTTGTCAGGGAGTGCCTACGAGCAGTACTTC
CASSFWLSGSAYEQYF
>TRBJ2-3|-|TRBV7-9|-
TGTGCCAGCAGCTTGGGACAATTGACAGATACGCAGTATTTT
CASSLGQLTDTQYF
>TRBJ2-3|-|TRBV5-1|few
TGCGCCAGCAGCCACCATCGCAGCACTAGCACAGATACGCAGTATTTT
CASSHHRSTSTDTQYF
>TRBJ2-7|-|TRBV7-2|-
TGTGCCAGCAGCTTACGGGGAGCTCACGAGCAGTACTTC
CASSLRGAHEQYF
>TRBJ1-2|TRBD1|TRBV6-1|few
TGTGCCAGCAGGCCCGGGACAGGACCACGGGGTGGCTACACCTTC
CASRPGTGPRGGYTF
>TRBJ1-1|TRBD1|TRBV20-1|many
TGCAGTGCTAGAGACCACGGACAGGGGAAGAACACTGAAGCTTTCTTT
CSARDHGQGKNTEAFF
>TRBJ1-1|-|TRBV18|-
TGTGCCAGCTCACCTCGGCAGGGAAATACGGCTTTCTTT
CASSPRQGNTAFF
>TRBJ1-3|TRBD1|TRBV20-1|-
TGCAGTGCTAGAGCCCACGACAGGGGGGGTGGAAACACCATATATTTT
CSARAHDRGGGNTIYF
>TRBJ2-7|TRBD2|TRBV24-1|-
TGTGCCACCAGTGGACTAGCGGTTAGAAAGGGCAATGAGCAGTACTTC
CATSGLAVRKGNEQYF